This T cell receptor (beta chain) was sequenced during a study of shared clonotypes between healthy human individuals. Study-wide results and caveats: Non-shared clonotypes showed lower generation probabilities than clonotypes common to all four donors. With few donors, the genetic and exposure-history diversity represented was limited.

Deep-level assay runs were performed. In the source study's methods: Without quality scores, immunoSEQ junctional reads could not be filtered like full-length reads. The method was immunoSEQ multiplex PCR; TCRdb's version includes in-frame clones alone and lacks a portion of them. D and trimming come from the DNA, and the V and J calls and clone size come from that table. The table shows about 2.3 million clones, with about nine tenths occurring only once. Details on this clone: The target antigen is unknown.

The CDR3 has 13 residues. Trimming took off 11 bases at V and 5 bases at J, with 19 bases between the two ends. The germline CDR1 and CDR2 sequences are LNHDA and SQIVND (reference sequence). J is TRBJ2-7 and V is TRBV19; D possibly matches TRBD1 or TRBD2 (6 bases each). The sequencing sample was made of naive CD4+ T cells from PBMCs. The subset is: CD45RA+ positively selected. The TCR was taken from a man younger than 30 in good health. Some clones in this sample may be carry-over from other donors' samples. The CDR3 sequence is CAPRGGLAHEQYF. CDR3 nucleotides: TGTGCCCCCCGAGGGGGGCTGGCGCACGAGCAGTACTTC.